This T cell receptor beta chain was captured by sequencing in a study of blood T cell repertoires in COVID-19. The CDR3 has 14 residues. Germline V gives CDR1 MNHEY, CDR2 SVGEGT. V was cut by 0 bases and J by 7 bases, with 9 bases left in between. This table comes from immunoSEQ multiplex PCR, and its TCRdb copy is limited to in-frame clones, with some not included. The sample lists 120,000 or so clones, 70% to 90% occurring once. V gene TRBV6-2 or TRBV6-3 combines with J gene TRBJ2-2; maybe TRBD2 (5 bases). The receptor's source is a man aged 50-60 years with acute or convalescent COVID-19. Specimen: peripheral blood. CDR3 bases: TGTGCCAGCAGTTACTCACTAGAATACGGGGAGCTGTTTTTT. This translates into CASSYSLEYGELFF.